These T cell receptor beta chains were read from a single sample in a study of regulatory T cells in long-lasting Graves disease. Each CDR3 protein is one row after TCRdb ran MiXCR on the multiplex PCR reads. The sample lists hundreds of thousands of distinct CDR3 sequences; 21% were seen once. The sample was peripheral blood mononuclear cells (PBMCs), taken when the disease was refractory, from a patient treated with antithyroid drugs. The receptors shown here come from a female donor with Graves disease. CDR3s include the opening cysteine and the closing phenylalanine or tryptophan. D genes are given only for firm matches. Part of the rows lack a size; the others show once, few, many or a class for expanded clones.

clone size: NA
J gene: TRBJ1-5
D gene: TRBD1
V gene: TRBV15
CDR3 DNA: TGTGCCACCAGCAGAGAAAGGGGGGCAGGGGGACAGCCCCAGCATTTT
CDR3 protein: CATSRERGAGGQPQHF

clone size: NA
J gene: TRBJ2-5
D gene: NA
V gene: TRBV6-2/TRBV6-3
CDR3 DNA: TGTGCCAGCAGTTACGGGCTAGCCGGTGAGACCCAGTACTTC
CDR3 protein: CASSYGLAGETQYF

clone size: NA
J gene: TRBJ2-1
D gene: NA
V gene: TRBV7-3
CDR3 DNA: TGTGCCAGCAGCCCCCTCGGCAATTCGGGTGAGCAGTTCTTC
CDR3 protein: CASSPLGNSGEQFF

clone size: NA
J gene: TRBJ1-1
D gene: NA
V gene: TRBV7-9
CDR3 DNA: TGTGCCAGCAGCTTAAATACCAACACTGAAGCTTTCTTT
CDR3 protein: CASSLNTNTEAFF

clone size: NA
J gene: TRBJ2-7
D gene: NA
V gene: TRBV3-1
CDR3 DNA: TGTGCCAGCAGCCAAGTTTCCGGATACGAGCAGTACTTC
CDR3 protein: CASSQVSGYEQYF

clone size: NA
J gene: TRBJ2-7
D gene: TRBD1
V gene: TRBV10-2
CDR3 DNA: TGCGCCAGCAGTGGGGGGACAGGGGTTAGCGAGCAGTACTTC
CDR3 protein: CASSGGTGVSEQYF

clone size: NA
J gene: TRBJ2-2
D gene: NA
V gene: TRBV3-1
CDR3 DNA: TGTGCCAGCAGCCAAAGGGGGGAGCTGTTTTTT
CDR3 protein: CASSQRGELFF

clone size: few
J gene: TRBJ1-4
D gene: NA
V gene: TRBV9
CDR3 DNA: TGTGCCAGCAGCGTAGGCGGGGGCAAAGATGAAAAACTGTTTTTT
CDR3 protein: CASSVGGGKDEKLFF

clone size: many
J gene: TRBJ2-7
D gene: NA
V gene: TRBV28
CDR3 DNA: TGTGCCAGCACCCCCGGGGGCCTATCCGTGCAGTACTTC
CDR3 protein: CASTPGGLSVQYF

clone size: many
J gene: TRBJ1-1
D gene: NA
V gene: TRBV20-1
CDR3 DNA: TGCAGTGCTAGAGAGCAGCAGAACACTGAAGCTTTCTTT
CDR3 protein: CSAREQQNTEAFF

clone size: NA
J gene: TRBJ2-3
D gene: NA
V gene: TRBV3-1
CDR3 DNA: TGTGCCAGCAGCCGACAGGACCTCTCATCTGACTTATATTTT
CDR3 protein: CASSRQDLSSDLYF

clone size: many
J gene: TRBJ1-4
D gene: NA
V gene: TRBV12-3/TRBV12-4
CDR3 DNA: TGTGCCAGCAGTTTGCGTCGGGGCGCCGACGAAAAACTGTTTTTT
CDR3 protein: CASSLRRGADEKLFF

clone size: NA
J gene: TRBJ2-7
D gene: NA
V gene: TRBV3-1
CDR3 DNA: TGTGCCAGCAGCCAAGATGGGCTGGGCGAGCAGTACTTC
CDR3 protein: CASSQDGLGEQYF

clone size: many
J gene: TRBJ1-1
D gene: NA
V gene: TRBV20-1
CDR3 DNA: TGCAGTGCTAGAGATCATTGGCACTTTAACACTGAAGCTTTCTTT
CDR3 protein: CSARDHWHFNTEAFF

clone size: few
J gene: TRBJ1-6
D gene: NA
V gene: TRBV19
CDR3 DNA: TGTGCCAGTACTTGGGACTGGGATTCACCCCTCCACTTT
CDR3 protein: CASTWDWDSPLHF

clone size: few
J gene: TRBJ2-5
D gene: TRBD1
V gene: TRBV4-1
CDR3 DNA: TGCGCCAGCAGCCCTCACCTGACAGGGCAAGAGACCCAGTACTTC
CDR3 protein: CASSPHLTGQETQYF

clone size: many
J gene: TRBJ1-1
D gene: NA
V gene: TRBV28
CDR3 DNA: TGTGCCAGCAGTTATCAGGAAGGGATGAACACTGAAGCTTTCTTT
CDR3 protein: CASSYQEGMNTEAFF

clone size: NA
J gene: TRBJ2-2
D gene: NA
V gene: TRBV6-1
CDR3 DNA: TGTGCCAGCAGGAGGATCAGGGCCCCCACCGGGGAGCTGTTTTTT
CDR3 protein: CASRRIRAPTGELFF

clone size: many
J gene: TRBJ2-5
D gene: NA
V gene: TRBV15
CDR3 DNA: TGTGCCACCAGCAACCGGGACAAGCTTGGGACCCAGTACTTC
CDR3 protein: CATSNRDKLGTQYF

clone size: few
J gene: TRBJ2-2
D gene: TRBD1
V gene: TRBV11-2
CDR3 DNA: TGTGCCTGCAACCCCGGGACAGGAAATGCCGGGGAGCTGTTTTTT
CDR3 protein: CACNPGTGNAGELFF

clone size: NA
J gene: TRBJ2-1
D gene: NA
V gene: TRBV7-9
CDR3 DNA: TGTGCCAGCAGCCCGATGGGAACTGAGCAGTTCTTC
CDR3 protein: CASSPMGTEQFF

clone size: few
J gene: TRBJ2-2
D gene: NA
V gene: TRBV3-1
CDR3 DNA: TGTGCCAGCAGCCACCTCGGGGGGCTGGGCACCGGGGAGCTGTTTTTT
CDR3 protein: CASSHLGGLGTGELFF

clone size: NA
J gene: TRBJ1-5
D gene: TRBD1
V gene: TRBV2
CDR3 DNA: TGTGCCAGCAGTGGGTCAGGGGGCGGTCAGCCCCAGCATTTT
CDR3 protein: CASSGSGGGQPQHF

clone size: few
J gene: TRBJ1-1
D gene: NA
V gene: TRBV7-2
CDR3 DNA: TGTGCCAGCAGCTTATGGGAGGAGGGGTGGACTGAAGCTTTCTTT
CDR3 protein: CASSLWEEGWTEAFF

clone size: NA
J gene: TRBJ2-2
D gene: NA
V gene: TRBV2
CDR3 DNA: TGTGCCAGCAGCGAAACTGTAGCCGGCGGGGAGCTGTTTTTT
CDR3 protein: CASSETVAGGELFF

clone size: many
J gene: TRBJ1-5
D gene: NA
V gene: TRBV28
CDR3 DNA: TGTGCCAGCAGACCGGACAGTTATAGCAATCAGCCCCAGCATTTT
CDR3 protein: CASRPDSYSNQPQHF

clone size: NA
J gene: TRBJ2-7
D gene: TRBD2
V gene: TRBV3-1
CDR3 DNA: TGTGCCAGCAGCCAAGATAGGGCTAGCGGAACCTACGAGCAGTACTTC
CDR3 protein: CASSQDRASGTYEQYF

clone size: many
J gene: TRBJ1-2
D gene: TRBD1
V gene: TRBV12-3/TRBV12-4
CDR3 DNA: TGTGCCAGCAGTCCAACAGGACAGGGGGCGCTCGGCTACACCTTC
CDR3 protein: CASSPTGQGALGYTF

clone size: many
J gene: TRBJ2-1
D gene: TRBD2
V gene: TRBV28
CDR3 DNA: TGTGCCAGCAGTTTATGGCGGGAGGGATACAATGAGCAGTTCTTC
CDR3 protein: CASSLWREGYNEQFF

clone size: few
J gene: TRBJ2-5
D gene: NA
V gene: TRBV5-6
CDR3 DNA: TGTGCCAGCAGCCCGGAACAGGGACAAGAGACCCAGTACTTC
CDR3 protein: CASSPEQGQETQYF

clone size: many
J gene: TRBJ2-7
D gene: NA
V gene: TRBV28
CDR3 DNA: TGTGCCAGCAGCCCGCCTCGAGGCGAGCAGTACTTC
CDR3 protein: CASSPPRGEQYF

clone size: NA
J gene: TRBJ2-2
D gene: NA
V gene: TRBV29-1
CDR3 DNA: TGCAGCGCCCGACGGACAGTGAACACCGGGGAGCTGTTTTTT
CDR3 protein: CSARRTVNTGELFF

clone size: NA
J gene: TRBJ2-1
D gene: TRBD2
V gene: TRBV20-1
CDR3 DNA: TGCAGTGCTAGAGAGCTCGGGAGGAGACTAGCGGGAGTCAATGAGCAGTTCTTC
CDR3 protein: CSARELGRRLAGVNEQFF

clone size: many
J gene: TRBJ2-7
D gene: TRBD2
V gene: TRBV12-3/TRBV12-4
CDR3 DNA: TGTGCCAGCACCCGTAGCGGGGGATCCTACGAGCAGTACTTC
CDR3 protein: CASTRSGGSYEQYF

clone size: many
J gene: TRBJ2-1
D gene: NA
V gene: TRBV28
CDR3 DNA: TGTGCCAGTTCTAAGGGGTTCGACTACTCCTACAATGAGCAGTTCTTC
CDR3 protein: CASSKGFDYSYNEQFF

clone size: many
J gene: TRBJ2-5
D gene: TRBD2
V gene: TRBV2
CDR3 DNA: TGTGCCAGCAGTGAAGCCAGTATGGGACTAGCGGGACTAGTAGGGGAGACCCAGTACTTC
CDR3 protein: CASSEASMGLAGLVGETQYF

clone size: many
J gene: TRBJ2-1
D gene: NA
V gene: TRBV28
CDR3 DNA: TGTGCCAGCAGTTTTGATGGGCAGTCCTACTACAATGAGCAGTTCTTC
CDR3 protein: CASSFDGQSYYNEQFF

clone size: few
J gene: TRBJ1-1
D gene: NA
V gene: TRBV29-1
CDR3 DNA: TGCAGCGTTGAAGAGGTCACAAAACAAGCAAGGGCTAAATTATTGACTGAAGCTTTCTTT
CDR3 protein: CSVEEVTKQARAKLLTEAFF

clone size: many
J gene: TRBJ1-1
D gene: TRBD1
V gene: TRBV15
CDR3 DNA: TGTGCCACCAGCAGACCTGGACAGGGGAGAGGTTATGAAGCTTTCTTT
CDR3 protein: CATSRPGQGRGYEAFF

clone size: many
J gene: TRBJ1-4
D gene: NA
V gene: TRBV27
CDR3 DNA: TGTGCCAGCAGTTTGATCGAGGGTGAAAAACTGTTTTTT
CDR3 protein: CASSLIEGEKLFF

clone size: many
J gene: TRBJ1-4
D gene: NA
V gene: TRBV30
CDR3 DNA: TGTGCCTGGAGACGTGCGACTAATGAAAAACTGTTTTTT
CDR3 protein: CAWRRATNEKLFF